This T cell receptor (beta chain) was observed in a study of radiotherapy plus CTLA-4 blockade in lung cancer. Focal radiation and CTLA-4 blockade (ipilimumab) were tested in chemo-refractory metastatic non-small-cell lung cancer patients. Sequencing used immunoSEQ multiplex PCR; TCRdb keeps in-frame clones, though not all of them. Of around 82,000 clones listed, around 78% are singletons. Germline-derived CDR1 and CDR2 are MDHEN and SYDVKM. The CDR3 sequence is 13 residues long. The V gene end was trimmed by 8 bases and the J gene end by 2 bases; junction bases not matched to a gene: 4. Sample: peripheral blood, taken from a patient treated with radiotherapy plus ipilimumab. The clonotype originates from a human donor with non-small cell lung cancer whose response to radiotherapy plus ipilimumab could not be evaluated. Some clones in this sample may be carry-over from other donors' samples. The J gene is TRBJ2-7, the V gene TRBV28; 9 bases map to TRBD2. The CDR3 coding sequence is TGTGCCAGCTTAGCGGGGGTCCCCTACGAGCAGTACTTC. Its translation is CASLAGVPYEQYF.